This T cell receptor beta chain was observed in a study of identical twins. TCRdb re-derived calls from the 5' RACE reads in MiXCR, one entry per CDR3 protein. Here the sample spans roughly 570,000 distinct CDR3 sequences, approximately 10% being singletons. Only a few counts were recorded for this clonotype. This same sample was also part of a study on yellow fever vaccine responses in identical twins.

This TCR derives from a woman under 30 in good health. Sequencing input: PBMCs.

The CDR3 coding sequence is TGTGCCAGCAAGCCTAGCGGATCCTACGAGCAGTACTTC. Its protein product is CASKPSGSYEQYF. The chain has TRBV4-2 and TRBJ2-7; 7 positions agree with TRBD2. The V gene's germline CDR1 is LGHNA and CDR2 YNFKEQ. CDR3 length: 13 residues. Trimming cost V 7 bases and J 1 base; bases outside gene matches: 4.